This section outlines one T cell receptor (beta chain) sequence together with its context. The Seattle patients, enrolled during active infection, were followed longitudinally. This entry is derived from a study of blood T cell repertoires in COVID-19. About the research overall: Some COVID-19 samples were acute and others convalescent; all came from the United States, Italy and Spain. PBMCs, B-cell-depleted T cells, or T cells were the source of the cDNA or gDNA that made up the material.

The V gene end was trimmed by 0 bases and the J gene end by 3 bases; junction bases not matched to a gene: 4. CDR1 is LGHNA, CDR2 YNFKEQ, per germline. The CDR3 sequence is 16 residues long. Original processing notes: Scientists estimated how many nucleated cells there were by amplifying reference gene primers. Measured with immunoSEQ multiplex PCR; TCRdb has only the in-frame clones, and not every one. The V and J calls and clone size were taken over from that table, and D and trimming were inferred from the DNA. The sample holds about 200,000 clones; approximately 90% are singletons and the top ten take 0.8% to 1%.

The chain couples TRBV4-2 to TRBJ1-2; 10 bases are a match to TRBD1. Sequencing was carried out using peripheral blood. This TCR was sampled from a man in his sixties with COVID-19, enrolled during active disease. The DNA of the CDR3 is TGTGCCAGCAGCCAAGATCTAGGGACAGGGGACTATGGCTACACCTTC. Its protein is CASSQDLGTGDYGYTF.